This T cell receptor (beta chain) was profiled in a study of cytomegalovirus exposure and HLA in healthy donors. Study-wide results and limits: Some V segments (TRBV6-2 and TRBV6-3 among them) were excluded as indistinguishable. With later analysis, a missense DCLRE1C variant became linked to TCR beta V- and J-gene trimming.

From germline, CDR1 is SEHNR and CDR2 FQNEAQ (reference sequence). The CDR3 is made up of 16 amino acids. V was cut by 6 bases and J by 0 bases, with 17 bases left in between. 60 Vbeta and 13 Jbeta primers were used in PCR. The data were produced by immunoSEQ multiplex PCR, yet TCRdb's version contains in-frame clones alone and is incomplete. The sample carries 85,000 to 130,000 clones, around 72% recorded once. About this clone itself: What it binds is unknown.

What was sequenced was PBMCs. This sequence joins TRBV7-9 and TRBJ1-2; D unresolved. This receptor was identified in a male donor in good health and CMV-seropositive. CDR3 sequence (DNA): TGTGCCAGCAGTAGCGTAGTGGAGACGACTAACTATGGCTACACCTTC. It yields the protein CASSSVVETTNYGYTF.